The TCR beta chain under discussion was sequenced for a study of shared clonotypes between healthy human individuals. Every one of the donors was a Caucasian adult that lived in Nashville, Tennessee. The authors distributed each subset's genomic DNA evenly over several immunoSEQ plates. Assay: immunoSEQ multiplex PCR; the TCRdb copy retains only in-frame clones and omits some. Of nearly 1 million clones in the sample, 60% to 85% were seen once. Whole-study findings and limits: Read depth was anticipated to influence clonotype sharing among donors.

A word on this clone: Its antigen remains unknown.

Sequencing was carried out using memory CD4+ T cells sorted from blood. Subset specified: CD45RA-negative fraction. This sequence was found in a man between 18 and 29 years old in good health.

CDR3 sequence (DNA): TGTGCCAGTAGTATGGGGGACGGCTACAATCAGCCCCAGCATTTT. It is translated as CASSMGDGYNQPQHF. The chain combines TRBV19 with TRBJ1-5; D perhaps matches TRBD1 (5 bases). V was shortened by 3 bases and J by 3 bases, with 12 bases between the two germline ends. Germline V CDR1 and CDR2: LNHDA, SQIVND (reference sequence). The CDR3 totals 15 residues.